The clone carrying this T cell receptor beta chain was seen repeatedly, ten times or more. The sequenced template was cDNA made from the entire isolated RNA. This table comes from immunoSEQ multiplex PCR, and its TCRdb copy is limited to in-frame clones, with some not included. This sample has about 200,000 clones, with approximately 11% found just once. The data originate from a study of beta chain features in type 1 diabetes. V was pared by 4 bases and J by 7 bases, with 7 bases between. CDR3 size: 11 residues. The sample taken for sequencing was central memory CD4+ T cells from blood. V is TRBV23-1 and J is TRBJ2-5; D is uncertain. TRBV23-1 is placed among ORFs of uncertain function. The TCR comes from a man between 18 and 29 years old in good health. The CDR3 DNA is TGCGCCAGCAGTCTCAAAGGGACCCAGTACTTC. Translation: CASSLKGTQYF.